This entry lists 9 T cell receptor beta chains sequenced from one sample in a study of cytomegalovirus exposure and HLA in healthy donors. The primer mix had 60 Vbeta and 13 Jbeta primers. Data came from immunoSEQ multiplex PCR; TCRdb stores just in-frame clones and leaves some out. The sample lists around 150,000 clones, 65% to 85% seen once, with approximately 7.1% in the top ten. Sequencing was performed on PBMCs. These receptors came from a middle-aged man in good health and CMV-seropositive.

This chain uses TRBV29-1 with TRBJ1-5, with D tentatively TRBD1 (5 bases). Germline loops: CDR1 SQVTM, CDR2 ANQGSEA. V lost 6 bases and J lost 1, with 16 bases in between. The CDR3 runs 15 residues. DNA for the CDR3: TGCAGCGTCTCCGAGGATGGGGGGAGCAATCAGCCCCAGCATTTT. Protein: CSVSEDGGSNQPQHF.

The chain combines TRBV10-3 with TRBJ1-4; D might be TRBD1 (5 bases). V shed 7 bases and J shed 5 bases, with 11 bases lying between them. In germline, CDR1 is ENHRY, CDR2 SYGVKD. The CDR3 is made up of 13 amino acids. The CDR3 sequence is CAIKAGTNEKLFF. CDR3 coding DNA: TGTGCCATCAAAGCGGGGACCAATGAAAAACTGTTTTTT.

This chain connects TRBV7-2 to TRBJ2-2; maybe TRBD1 (6 bases). Trimming left V 6 bases short and J 4 bases short, with 21 bases between. The CDR3 is 17 amino acids. Germline lookup yields CDR1 SGHTA and CDR2 FQGNSA. The CDR3 coding sequence is TGTGCCAGCAGAGGGGGTATTTTAGGGGCGGCCACCGGGGAGCTGTTTTTT. Translation: CASRGGILGAATGELFF.

The chain combines TRBV4-3 with TRBJ2-2, with 9 positions matching TRBD2. With V trimmed by 4 bases and J by 6 bases, 6 bases remained unmatched. The CDR3 spans 15 residues. Germline assignment: CDR1 LGHNA and CDR2 YSLEER. The CDR3 coding sequence is TGCGCCAGCAGCCTACAGGGACTAGCTGCCGGGGAGCTGTTTTTT. Protein sequence: CASSLQGLAAGELFF.

V usage is TRBV7-2 and J usage is TRBJ1-2; TRBD1 matches 9 bases. The CDR3 totals 14 residues. Per germline, CDR1 SGHTA and CDR2 FQGNSA. The V gene end was trimmed by 5 bases and the J gene end by 6 bases; junction bases not matched to a gene: 7. The CDR3 DNA reads TGTGCCAGCAGCGCCTTACAGGGGGCGGATGGCTACACCTTC. Its protein is CASSALQGADGYTF.

The chain uses TRBV12-1 and TRBJ2-3; TRBD1 is taken as the D call from the table, unchecked against the DNA. TRBV12-1 is a recognized pseudogene. The CDR3 loop spans 12 amino acids. CDR3 nucleotides: TGTGCCAGCAGCCAATACCGGGACAGGGACCTTTTT. Translating it yields CASSQYRDRDLF.

The chain links TRBV5-4 to TRBJ2-1, with 9 positions matching TRBD1. The junction had 0 bases not matched to a gene; V was cut back by 0 bases and J by 2 bases. The CDR3 is 15 amino acids. Germline-derived CDR1 and CDR2 are SGHNT and YYREEE (reference sequence). In DNA form, the CDR3 reads TGTGCCAGCAGCTTGGGACAGGGGGCCTACAATGAGCAGTTCTTC. It translates to CASSLGQGAYNEQFF.

This clone was seen a few times. This sequence joins TRBV6-6 and TRBJ1-1; D unclear. The CDR3 covers 14 residues. Trimming left V 0 bases short and J 3 bases short, with 8 bases between. The germline V gene has CDR1 MNHNY and CDR2 SVGAGI (reference sequence). CDR3 in DNA: TGTGCCAGCAGTTACTCGAGGAGGGACACTGAAGCTTTCTTT. This translates into CASSYSRRDTEAFF.

The chain combines TRBV10-1 with TRBJ2-1; TRBD2 is a possible D gene (5 bases). V lost 10 bases, J lost 7 bases, and 23 bases lay in between. Germline-derived CDR1 and CDR2 are WNHNN and SYGVQD (reference sequence). CDR3 size: 15 residues. Here the CDR3 reads CAIPPYKRPGNEQFF. The CDR3, as DNA: TGCGCCATTCCACCCTATAAGAGGCCGGGGAATGAGCAGTTCTTC.